Below, 17 T cell receptor beta chains from the same sample are listed, as sequenced in a study of metastatic and nonmetastatic thyroid tumors. All patients reached thyroid surgery having received no treatment beforehand. TCRdb recomputed clones from the PCR reads via MiXCR. The sample comprises around 2,200 clones, around a quarter of which are singletons, and roughly 30% rests with the top ten. The specimen was adjacent normal tissue. All receptors come from a male donor with papillary thyroid cancer or a benign thyroid nodule (not recorded which). Some clones in this sample may be carry-over from other donors' samples.

In its sample, this clone ranks as medium-sized (0.01 to 0.1%). The chain recombines TRBV5-5 with TRBJ2-1; D unresolved. The CDR3 contains 12 residues. The V gene lost 0 bases and the J gene lost 6 bases, with 4 bases spanning the gap. Germline V lookup: CDR1 SGHKS, CDR2 YYEKEE (reference sequence). CDR3 DNA sequence: TGTGCCAGCAGCTTGGAGGGCAATGAGCAGTTCTTC. Translating it yields CASSLEGNEQFF.

This clone is medium-sized by share. The chain combines TRBV5-1 with TRBJ1-2; 8 nucleotides align to TRBD1. Germline CDR1 reads SGHRS; CDR2 reads YFSETQ. The CDR3 is 15 residues long. With V trimmed by 2 bases and J by 4 bases, 7 bases remained unmatched. CDR3 nucleotides: TGCGCCAGCAGCTTTACCGGGACAGGTGCCTATGGCTACACCTTC. Its translation: CASSFTGTGAYGYTF.

This clone is termed large. The genes are TRBV6-1 and TRBJ2-3; TRBD2 is a possible D gene (6 bases). V was clipped by 5 bases and J by 0 bases, with 9 bases between them. The germline CDR1 and CDR2 sequences are MNHNS and SASEGT. The CDR3 is 14 residues long. The CDR3 protein is CASSSGLSTDTQYF. The CDR3 DNA follows: TGTGCCAGCAGTAGCGGGCTTAGCACAGATACGCAGTATTTT.

The chain has TRBV7-3 and TRBJ2-2; TRBD2 agrees at 9 bases. V was pared by 5 bases and J by 4 bases, with 8 bases of the junction left unmatched. The length of the CDR3 is 16 residues. Germline V gene sequence: CDR1 SGHTA, CDR2 FQGTGA. The CDR3 reads CASSLGVAGVTGELFF. CDR3 DNA sequence: TGTGCCAGCAGCCTCGGGGTAGCGGGAGTCACCGGGGAGCTGTTTTTT.

This clone was recorded a few times. The V gene is TRBV7-6, the J gene TRBJ1-6; the D is unclear. V lost 3 bases and J lost 7, with 10 bases in between. CDR1 SGHVS and CDR2 FNYEAQ come from the germline V gene. This CDR3 comprises 14 residues. The CDR3: CASSFAGGNSPLHF. The CDR3 DNA follows: TGTGCCAGCAGCTTTGCAGGAGGCAATTCACCCCTCCACTTT.

The chain uses TRBV5-6 and TRBJ2-2, with 7 bases that match TRBD2. V shed 4 bases, J shed 3 bases, and the junction held 9 bases outside the gene matches. The germline CDR1 and CDR2 sequences are SGHDT and YYEEEE. CDR3 length: 16 amino acids. The CDR3 DNA is TGTGCCAGCAGCCCACTGGTCGGGGGGTACACCGGGGAGCTGTTTTTT. It is translated as CASSPLVGGYTGELFF.

V is TRBV6-1 and J is TRBJ2-1; D perhaps matches TRBD1 (6 bases). Trimming shortened V by 5 bases and J by 0 bases, and 8 bases separated the two germline ends. The CDR3 length is 14 residues. CDR1 and CDR2 (germline): MNHNS, SASEGT. The CDR3 DNA reads TGTGCCAGCAGTACAGGGAGCTCCTACAATGAGCAGTTCTTC. Translating gives CASSTGSSYNEQFF.

This sequence joins TRBV7-2 and TRBJ2-7, with D perhaps matching TRBD2 (6 bases). The CDR3 totals 15 residues. Germline assignment: CDR1 SGHTA and CDR2 FQGNSA. Trimming shortened V by 3 bases and J by 7 bases, and 19 bases separated the two germline ends. The CDR3 coding sequence is TGTGCCAGCAGCTTGGATGGGGGAGGTACGGGAGAGCAGTACTTC. It encodes CASSLDGGGTGEQYF.

This clone is labeled medium-sized. A read error may produce the germline difference seen at one junction end. The rearrangement joins TRBV4-1 to TRBJ1-1; no reliable D call. From germline, CDR1 is MGHRA and CDR2 YSYEKL. The CDR3 length is 14 residues. The CDR3 DNA reads TGCGCCAGCATCGGTAGTGGGCAGAACGCTGAAGCTTTCTTT. Translated, it gives CASIGSGQNAEAFF.

In this sample, this clone turned up a few times. The rearrangement uses TRBV28 and TRBJ2-7; D not certain. This CDR3 is built from 12 residues. Germline V gene sequence: CDR1 MDHEN, CDR2 SYDVKM. V was shortened by 2 bases and J by 3 bases, with 5 bases between the two germline ends. CDR3 amino acids: CASSLGNYEQYF. The CDR3 region has the DNA TGTGCCAGCAGTTTAGGAAACTACGAGCAGTACTTC.

This clone was seen only a few times. The rearrangement joins TRBV6-1 to TRBJ1-6; D perhaps matches TRBD1 (5 bases). V gave up 5 bases and J gave up 4 bases, with 12 bases separating them. Germline lookup yields CDR1 MNHNS and CDR2 SASEGT. The length of the CDR3 is 15 residues. This CDR3 is CASSRARGYNSPLHF. As DNA, the CDR3 is TGTGCCAGCAGTAGAGCAAGGGGATATAATTCACCCCTCCACTTT.

The gene calls are TRBV27 and TRBJ2-2, with 16 bases fitting TRBD2. The CDR3 extends over 18 amino acids. The V segment lost 0 bases and the J segment 7 bases; nucleotides outside the gene matches: 5. Germline lookup yields CDR1 MNHEY and CDR2 SMNVEV (reference sequence). DNA of the CDR3: TGTGCCAGCAGTTTATCGGGACTAGCGGGAGGGCTTGTCGGGGAGCTGTTTTTT. It specifies CASSLSGLAGGLVGELFF.

J is TRBJ2-7 and V is TRBV5-1; TRBD1 matches at 8 bases. This CDR3 has 14 residues. J lost 7 bases, V lost 5 bases, and 11 bases had no gene match. The germline gives CDR1 SGHRS, CDR2 YFSETQ. CDR3 in amino acids: CASRPGQALREQYF. The CDR3 region has the DNA TGCGCCAGCAGGCCGGGACAGGCACTAAGAGAGCAGTACTTC.

This rearrangement joins TRBV19 to TRBJ2-2; 11 bases agree with TRBD1. Germline values: CDR1 LNHDA, CDR2 SQIVND (reference sequence). J gave up 9 bases and V 5 bases, and 8 bases lay outside the gene matches. The CDR3 is 15 residues long. CDR3 sequence: CASSGGQGVSRELFF. The CDR3 region has the DNA TGTGCCAGTAGTGGGGGACAGGGGGTTAGCAGGGAGCTGTTTTTT.

This clone is labeled large. The chain couples TRBV2 to TRBJ2-7; tentatively, D is TRBD2 (5 bases). The germline CDR1 and CDR2 sequences are SNHLY and FYNNEI. Trimming shortened V by 2 bases and J by 0 bases, and 8 bases separated the two germline ends. CDR3 length equals 14 residues. CDR3 sequence (DNA): TGTGCCAGCAGTGAAACGGGGAGCTCCTACGAGCAGTACTTC. Its protein product is CASSETGSSYEQYF. The full variable domain, with the rest looked up from reference TRBV2 and TRBJ2-7, is EPEVTQTPSHQVTQMGQEVILRCVPISNHLYFYWYRQILGQKVEFLVSFYNNEISEKSEIFDDQFSVERPDGSNFTLKIRSTKLEDSAMYFCASSETGSSYEQYFGPGTRLTVT.

In its sample, this clone ranks as medium-sized. The rearrangement links TRBV20-1 to TRBJ1-1; D is possibly TRBD1 (6 bases). CDR3 size: 16 residues. Per germline, CDR1 DFQATT and CDR2 SNEGSKA (reference sequence). V was trimmed by 0 bases and J by 1 base, leaving 15 bases between them. DNA for the CDR3: TGCAGTGCTAGAGAAGGGGGATCCGGGGGGAACACTGAAGCTTTCTTT. As protein: CSAREGGSGGNTEAFF.

This rearrangement joins TRBV24-1 to TRBJ2-7; 7 nucleotides match TRBD1. Trimming at V came to 3 bases and at J to 4 bases, leaving 17 bases not matched to a gene. Per germline, CDR1 KGHDR and CDR2 SFDVKD. The CDR3 has 18 residues. CDR3: CATSDASPGVGGDYEQYF. The CDR3 DNA reads as TGTGCCACCAGTGATGCCAGCCCAGGTGTAGGGGGCGATTACGAGCAGTACTTC.